This T cell receptor beta chain comes out of a study of T cell responses to AZD1222 COVID-19 vaccine. Method: immunoSEQ multiplex PCR; TCRdb's copy keeps in-frame clones and lacks some. The sample has about 100,000 clones; about 86% are singletons. Overall study results and limits: Baseline seropositives among AZD1222 recipients totaled only five to seven.

Germline assignment: CDR1 SGHNT and CDR2 YYREEE (reference sequence). CDR3 size: 19 residues. The junction had 11 bases not matched to a gene; V was cut back by 0 bases and J by 3 bases. In the case of this clone: No antigen is known for it.

Sequenced material: peripheral blood, taken on day 0 of AZD1222 vaccination. The chain uses TRBV5-4 and TRBJ2-6; 8 bases align to TRBD1. This TCR was sampled from an adult in good health. CDR3 nucleotide sequence: TGTGCCAGCAGCTTGGCAAGAGGACAGGGACGATATGGGGCCAACGTCCTGACTTTC. Protein product: CASSLARGQGRYGANVLTF.